This TCR beta chain was obtained from a study of human T cells and chemical hapten exposure. Time point noted: patch test 3, about 24 weeks after DPC sensitization. The treatment here: therapeutic diphenylcyclopropenone sensitization with weekly scalp DPC. TCRdb re-derived calls from the RACE reads in MiXCR, one entry per CDR3 protein. The sample carries about 120,000 distinct CDR3 sequences, around 10% recorded once. The CDR3 runs to 14 residues. Trimming stripped 0 bases from V and 2 bases from J, with 8 bases between. Germline loops: CDR1 LGHNA, CDR2 YNFKEQ. This clonotype originated in a woman aged 45-60 years with alopecia areata. Some clones in this sample may be carry-over from other donors' samples. The sample consisted of whole blood, taken in connection with sensitization to the hapten diphenylcyclopropenone (DPC). The V call is TRBV4-2, the J call TRBJ2-7; D remains ambiguous. For the CDR3, the DNA is TGTGCCAGCAGCCAAGAATCGGGCACCTACGAGCAGTACTTC. This translates into CASSQESGTYEQYF.